A selection of T cell receptor beta chains follows, all from one sample in a study of graft-versus-host responses after intestinal transplantation. Libraries were prepared by immunoSEQ multiplex PCR; TCRdb keeps only in-frame clonotypes and omits some of them. The table has fewer than 9,500 clones, 30% to 35% seen once. Sequencing used alloreactive CD8+ T cells from a mixed lymphocyte reaction culture, obtained before transplantation. These receptor sequences come from a human patient who was an organ donor for intestinal transplantation. Both conserved end residues are trimmed from each CDR3.

>TRBV19|TRBJ2-7
ASSATSGRHYEQY
>TRBV11-2|TRBJ2-7
ASQTGYEQY
>TRBV4-1|TRBJ2-1
ASSRLVHNEQF
>TRBV7-9|TRBJ2-3
ASSLPALDLYQADTQY
>TRBV7-9|TRBJ1-1
ASSLPPSGEAF
>TRBV28|TRBJ2-7
ASSLCKPGQGETLAGYYEQY
>TRBV29-1|TRBJ1-6
SAKYREESPLH
>TRBV11-2|TRBJ2-7
ASSLGTGAYEQY
>TRBV27|TRBJ2-2
ASSPGTVTGELF
>TRBV6-1|TRBJ2-5
ASRRTGRETQY
>TRBV6-5|TRBJ2-1
ASSSGLAVYNEQF
>TRBV10-3|TRBJ2-3
AISVTGLDADTQY
>TRBV25-1|TRBJ2-3
ASSEKTGDPDTQY
>TRBV9|TRBJ2-3
ASSGVADTQY
>TRBV9|TRBJ2-2
ASSVNTGGNTGELF
>TRBV4-2|TRBJ1-1
ASSQGVRVNTEAL
>TRBV25-1|TRBJ1-2
ASRGDWTGRDGYT
>TRBV2|TRBJ2-7
ASTRREARSYEQY
>TRBV10-1|TRBJ1-1
ASRQDTEAF
>TRBV9|TRBJ2-3
ASGAGGSLDTQY
>TRBV7-6|TRBJ2-2
ASSLSGELF
>TRBV5-4|TRBJ1-1
ASSFGYTEAF
>TRBV7-8|TRBJ2-3
ASSLWLAERRDTQY
>TRBV9|TRBJ2-5
ASTLDTSQETQY
>TRBV19|TRBJ2-5
ASSIGAETQY
>TRBV11-2|TRBJ1-2
ASSTLKGQGDGYT
>TRBV5-1|TRBJ2-7
ASSLPAYEQY
>TRBV19|TRBJ2-1
ASSMGGFNEQF
>TRBV6-4|TRBJ2-1
ASSAGLAGDEQF
>TRBV30|TRBJ2-7
AWSVRTLYEQY
>TRBV5-8|TRBJ2-1
ASNQRAQYNEQF
>TRBV6-5|TRBJ2-2
AISRGYGELF
>TRBV4-2|TRBJ2-7
ASSLDGGYPYEQY
>TRBV9|TRBJ2-7
ASSGQSSYEQY
>TRBV6-6|TRBJ2-7
ASSYSWRVGVDEQY
>TRBV6-8|TRBJ1-1
ASSYPLEGQGDTEAF
>TRBV19|TRBJ1-2
ASSPGPEAYGYT
>TRBV28|TRBJ2-5
AAQPVSDRRKVEETQY
>TRBV19|TRBJ2-5
ASSPMMTVAETQY
>TRBV9|TRBJ1-2
ASSVAILSLGYT
>TRBV5-6|TRBJ1-2
ASSLGGADYGYT
>TRBV11-2|TRBJ2-7
ASSLSPLYEQY
>TRBV5-6|TRBJ2-3
ASSLSGGATDTQY
>TRBV21-1|TRBJ2-6
ASSKDRDRLSGANVLT
>TRBV7-9|TRBJ2-3
ASSFPPTGTTDTQY
>TRBV7-2|TRBJ1-1
ASSLEGTDSAF
>TRBV6-1|TRBJ2-5
ASSESLGGGETQY
>TRBV11-3|TRBJ1-6
ASSQRSSYNSPLH
>TRBV13|TRBJ2-7
ASSFQGIYEQY
>TRBV4-1|TRBJ2-7
ASSQNEGSPYEQY
>TRBV6-6|TRBJ2-7
ASSGVSYEQY
>TRBV7-6|TRBJ1-1
ASSSTGGNTEAF
>TRBV7-9|TRBJ2-7
ASSLAGAHEQY
>TRBV4-2|TRBJ2-7
ASSQDNSGGPYEQY
>TRBV30|TRBJ1-1
AWNAALNTEAF
>TRBV7-9|TRBJ2-1
ASSLARGSEQF
>TRBV9|TRBJ1-4
ASSAGGEKLF